The text below deals with one T cell receptor (beta chain). Its specificity is not known. The record originates from a study of CD8+ T cells in alopecia areata. Study-wide findings and caveats: Scalp clonality decreased significantly with tofacitinib, and so did expanded CD8+ clones among the top 100. Especially in alopecia totalis/universalis, lesional scalp showed greater clonality than normal scalp did. Sequence data from scalp samples additionally include resident alphabeta T cells of normal skin.

Treatment given: oral pan-JAK inhibitor, 5-10 mg twice daily. Reverse transcribed after extraction, RNA yielded cDNA as the sequencing template. Clones were sequenced by immunoSEQ multiplex PCR, and TCRdb holds only the in-frame ones, with some missing. The data contain about 200,000 clones, over 60% of them singletons. The CDR3 length is 12 residues. Trimming removed 5 bases from V and 5 bases from J, with 10 bases in between. The germline V gene encodes CDR1 SGHDT and CDR2 YYEEEE. The V and J genes are TRBV5-6 and TRBJ1-2; D not certain. Sequencing used CD4+ T cells sorted from blood, obtained at week 4, from a patient treated with tofacitinib. This sequence was found in a human donor with alopecia areata. Written as DNA, the CDR3 is TGTGCCAGCAGGGTTTGGGGTTATGGCTACACCTTC. Amino acids: CASRVWGYGYTF.